This T cell receptor (gamma chain) was retrieved from a study of gamma delta lymphoproliferative disorders and STAT genes. As for the study in general: The LymphoTrack Dx TCRG Assay amplified gamma chains from at least 50 ng of genomic DNA. Delta-chain libraries followed the EuroClonality-NGS standard operating procedure.

Sequencing used genomic DNA taken from PBMCs of patients and controls. The CDR3 extends over 10 amino acids. Trimming removed 8 bases from V and 8 bases from J; junction bases left unmatched: 4. Judged by abundance, this clone is medium-sized (0.01 to 0.1%). Its matching antigen is unknown. TCRdb made new clone calls on the multiplex PCR reads using CATT. The sample lists over a thousand gamma-chain clones; 9.9% were seen once. Findings and caveats of the study: Leukemic cells skewed toward terminal effectors, unlike likely varied control T cells.

This chain connects TRGV10 to TRGJ1 or TRGJ2. TCRdb carries no J gene annotation; the J gene was assigned here by matching the DNA with germline. TRGV10 is reported as an ORF; its role is uncertain. This sequence originates from a human donor in good health. Material for sequencing was blood. The CDR3 is CAAWDNKKLF. CDR3 DNA sequence: TGTGCTGCGTGGGATAATAAGAAACTCTTT.